A single sample is the source of the 16 T cell receptor beta chains below, sequenced in a study of blood T cell repertoires in COVID-19. Clones were sequenced by immunoSEQ multiplex PCR, and TCRdb holds only the in-frame ones, with some missing. The data hold 87,000 or so clones, with approximately 79% observed a single time. The sample taken for sequencing was peripheral blood. The source is a woman older than 75 with active or convalescent COVID-19.

The chain combines TRBV28 with TRBJ1-2, with 10 bases matching TRBD1. The V gene's germline CDR1 is MDHEN and CDR2 SYDVKM. J was trimmed by 2 bases and V by 7 bases; bases with no gene match: 16. This CDR3 is 18 amino acids long. The CDR3 nucleotides read TGTGCCAGCAAACAAGTGGGACAGGGGTTCGGTAGGAACTATGGCTACACCTTC. The encoded protein is CASKQVGQGFGRNYGYTF.

This clone was seen once. The chain carries TRBV6-5 and TRBJ2-4, with 8 bases that match TRBD1. This CDR3 has 15 residues. Per germline, CDR1 MNHEY and CDR2 SVGAGI. Germline trimming cut 6 bases from V and 5 bases from J; bases unmatched to any gene: 9. CDR3 coding DNA: TGTGCCAGCAGGAAAACTGGACAGGGACAAAACATTCAGTACTTC. Its translation: CASRKTGQGQNIQYF.

The chain combines TRBV19 with TRBJ1-2; TRBD1 might be the D (6 bases). There are 15 residues in the CDR3. Germline CDR1 reads LNHDA; CDR2 reads SQIVND (reference sequence). Deletions cut 6 bases from V and 8 bases from J, with 22 bases between. CDR3 loop: CASSPLDRLYDGYTF. The CDR3 DNA reads TGTGCCAGTAGCCCCCTTGACAGGTTGTATGACGGCTACACCTTC.

The chain carries TRBV7-9 and TRBJ1-1; TRBD1 matches 8 bases. Germline CDR1 SEHNR, CDR2 FQNEAQ (reference sequence). The CDR3 length is 14 residues. With V trimmed by 1 base and J by 8 bases, 6 bases remained unmatched. The CDR3 region is CASSLEVQGAEAFF. The CDR3 DNA follows: TGTGCCAGCAGCTTAGAAGTCCAGGGGGCAGAAGCTTTCTTT.

There are a few counts of this clone. The gene calls are TRBV7-2 and TRBJ1-3; 8 positions match TRBD1. The CDR3 is 16 residues long. Germline V gene data show CDR1 as SGHTA and CDR2 as FQGNSA. The V gene end was trimmed by 2 bases and the J gene end by 0 bases; junction bases not matched to a gene: 3. The CDR3 region has the DNA TGTGCCAGCAGCTTACAGGGGGCTCTCTCTGGAAACACCATATATTTT. Its translation: CASSLQGALSGNTIYF.

Only a few counts were recorded for this clone. The chain carries TRBV28 and TRBJ2-7, with 12 bases matching TRBD2. After removal of 6 bases from V and 6 bases from J, the junction contained 9 bases not matched to a gene. The germline gives CDR1 MDHEN, CDR2 SYDVKM. This CDR3 spans 15 amino acids. The CDR3 DNA follows: TGTGCCAGCAGCCACTCTAGCGGGGGGGCGCGCGAGCAGTACTTC. Protein product: CASSHSSGGAREQYF.

CDR3 sequence (DNA): TGCAGCGTTGAAGATGGGGGGGGGACTGAAAAACTGTTTTTT. It specifies CSVEDGGGTEKLFF. This chain links TRBV29-1 with TRBJ1-4, with D possibly being TRBD1 (5 bases). Per germline, CDR1 SQVTM and CDR2 ANQGSEA. The CDR3 extends over 14 amino acids. The ends were cut back, 0 bases at V and 7 bases at J, with 12 bases in the middle.

This chain links TRBV15 with TRBJ2-1, with D perhaps TRBD2 (5 bases). V dropped 1 base and J dropped 8 bases, with 15 bases sitting between them. This CDR3 has 15 residues. Germline V lookup: CDR1 LNHNV, CDR2 YYDKDF (reference sequence). The CDR3, as DNA: TGTGCCACCAGCAGAGGCGAATGGGAGAGGTATGAGCAGTTCTTC. Protein product: CATSRGEWERYEQFF.

A few counts support this clone. V gene TRBV30 combines with J gene TRBJ2-4; 7 nucleotides line up with TRBD1. CDR1 and CDR2 from the germline V gene are GTSNPN and SVGIG (reference sequence). The V gene end was trimmed by 4 bases and the J gene end by 5 bases; junction bases not matched to a gene: 5. CDR3 size: 13 residues. The CDR3 DNA reads TGTGCCTGGAACTGGGACAGAGAAAACATTCAGTACTTC. As protein: CAWNWDRENIQYF.

The rearrangement joins TRBV9 to TRBJ2-1; D is perhaps TRBD1 (5 bases). Germline V gene lookup returns CDR1 SGDLS and CDR2 YYNGEE. The CDR3 sequence is 16 residues long. V was cut by 0 bases and J by 2 bases, with 12 bases left in between. The CDR3 here is CASSVGRALTYNEQFF. DNA for the CDR3: TGTGCCAGCAGCGTAGGCAGGGCCTTAACCTACAATGAGCAGTTCTTC.

The chain has TRBV29-1 and TRBJ1-1, with 7 bases that match TRBD1. The CDR3 consists of 13 residues. CDR1 and CDR2 from the germline V gene are SQVTM and ANQGSEA. J lost 6 bases, V lost 7 bases, and 11 bases had no gene match. The CDR3 sequence is CSGKTTGIAEAFF. As DNA, the CDR3 is TGCAGCGGGAAAACGACAGGGATCGCTGAAGCTTTCTTT.

The genes are TRBV19 and TRBJ1-5; D is possibly TRBD1 (5 bases). The CDR3 spans 14 residues. CDR1 is LNHDA, CDR2 SQIVND, per germline (reference sequence). The V and J ends lost 6 bases and 6 bases respectively, with 15 bases between them. The CDR3, as DNA: TGTGCCAGTAGCGAGGAGCGGGGCGCTCAGCCCCAGCATTTT. Encoded protein: CASSEERGAQPQHF.

This chain links TRBV29-1 with TRBJ1-1; 10 nucleotides agree with TRBD1. The V gene's germline CDR1 is SQVTM and CDR2 ANQGSEA. Losses at the gene ends were 6 bases for V and 4 bases for J; bases not matched to a gene: 5. This CDR3 spans 13 amino acids. The CDR3 region is CSVDGQGGTEAFF. For the CDR3, the DNA is TGCAGCGTCGATGGACAGGGGGGCACTGAAGCTTTCTTT.

The genes are TRBV12-3 or TRBV12-4 and TRBJ1-2; D is unresolved. This CDR3 region has 12 residues. V was cut by 5 bases and J by 8 bases, with 12 bases left in between. Written as DNA, the CDR3 is TGTGCCAGCAGTAAAATAGGAGGGGGCTACACCTTC. It encodes CASSKIGGGYTF.

The DNA of the CDR3 is TGTGCCAGCAGCTCTAGCCCTACAGGGTATGGCTACACCTTC. This sequence encodes CASSSSPTGYGYTF. V and J are TRBV7-2 and TRBJ1-2; weak D call: TRBD1 (6 bases). This CDR3 is 14 amino acids long. CDR1 SGHTA and CDR2 FQGNSA come from the germline V gene. Trimming shortened V by 4 bases and J by 5 bases, and 14 bases separated the two germline ends.

This chain connects TRBV7-2 to TRBJ2-5; 8 bases align to TRBD1. The CDR3 runs 15 residues. Germline V lookup: CDR1 SGHTA, CDR2 FQGNSA. V trimming: 1 base; J trimming: 5 bases; junction bases outside the gene matches: 6. The CDR3 sequence is CASSLGGQGRETQYF. The CDR3 DNA follows: TGTGCCAGCAGCTTAGGCGGACAGGGCCGGGAGACCCAGTACTTC.